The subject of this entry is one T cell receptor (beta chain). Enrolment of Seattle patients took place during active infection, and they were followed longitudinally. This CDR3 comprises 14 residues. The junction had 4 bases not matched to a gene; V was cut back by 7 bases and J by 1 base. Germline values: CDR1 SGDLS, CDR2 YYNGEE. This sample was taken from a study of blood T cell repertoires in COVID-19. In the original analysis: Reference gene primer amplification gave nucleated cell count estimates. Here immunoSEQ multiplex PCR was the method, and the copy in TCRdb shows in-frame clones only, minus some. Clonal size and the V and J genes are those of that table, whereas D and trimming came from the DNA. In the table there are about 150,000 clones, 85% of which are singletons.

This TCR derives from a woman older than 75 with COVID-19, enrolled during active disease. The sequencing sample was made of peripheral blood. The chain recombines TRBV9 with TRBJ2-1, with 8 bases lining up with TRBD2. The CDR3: CASGLAGSYNEQFF. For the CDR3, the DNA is TGTGCCAGCGGACTAGCAGGGTCCTACAATGAGCAGTTCTTC.